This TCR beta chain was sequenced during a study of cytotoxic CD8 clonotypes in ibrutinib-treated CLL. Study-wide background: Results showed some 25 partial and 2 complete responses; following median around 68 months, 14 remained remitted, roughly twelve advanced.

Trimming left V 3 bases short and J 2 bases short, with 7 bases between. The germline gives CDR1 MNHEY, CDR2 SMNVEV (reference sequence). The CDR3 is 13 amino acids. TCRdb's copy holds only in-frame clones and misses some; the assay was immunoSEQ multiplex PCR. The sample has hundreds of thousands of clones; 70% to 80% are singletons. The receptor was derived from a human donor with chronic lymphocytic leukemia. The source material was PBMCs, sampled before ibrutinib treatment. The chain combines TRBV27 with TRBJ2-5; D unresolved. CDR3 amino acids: CASSFIGQETQYF. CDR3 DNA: TGTGCCAGCAGTTTTATCGGACAAGAGACCCAGTACTTC.